The rows below give T cell receptor beta chains drawn from one sample of a study of blood T cell repertoires in COVID-19. Repertoires were generated with immunoSEQ multiplex PCR, while TCRdb's copy carries only in-frame clones and drops some. The sample has about 250,000 clones; around four fifths are singletons. Material: PBMCs or T cells enriched from blood (not recorded which). The receptor source for this set is a woman aged 40 to 49 who had been exposed to COVID-19. CDR3s include the opening cysteine and the closing phenylalanine or tryptophan. A D gene is named only where the DNA matches it firmly. Only part of the rows carry a size: once, few, many, or a class if the clone is expanded.

clone size: once; V gene: TRBV5-1; J gene: TRBJ1-1; D gene: TRBD1; CDR3 protein: CASSAGQPRSEAFF; CDR3 DNA: TGCGCCAGCAGCGCGGGACAGCCTCGTTCTGAAGCTTTCTTT
clone size: few; V gene: TRBV2; J gene: TRBJ2-2; D gene: TRBD2; CDR3 protein: CASSEEAGGTGELFF; CDR3 DNA: TGTGCCAGCAGTGAGGAGGCGGGGGGCACCGGGGAGCTGTTTTTT
clone size: NA; V gene: TRBV6-5; J gene: TRBJ1-2; D gene: TRBD1; CDR3 protein: CASRDRGVNYGYTF; CDR3 DNA: TGTGCCAGCAGAGACAGGGGGGTGAACTATGGCTACACCTTC
clone size: NA; V gene: TRBV19; J gene: TRBJ1-4; D gene: TRBD1; CDR3 protein: CASSIAARTGGEKLFF; CDR3 DNA: TGTGCCAGTAGTATAGCGGCGCGGACAGGTGGAGAAAAACTGTTTTTT
clone size: NA; V gene: TRBV28; J gene: TRBJ2-1; D gene: TRBD2; CDR3 protein: CASSSHTSDRYNEQFF; CDR3 DNA: TGTGCCAGCAGTTCCCACACTAGCGACCGCTACAATGAGCAGTTCTTC
clone size: few; V gene: TRBV29-1; J gene: TRBJ2-1; D gene: TRBD2; CDR3 protein: CSVRPRGDNEQFF; CDR3 DNA: TGCAGCGTTCGGCCCCGGGGGGACAATGAGCAGTTCTTC
clone size: NA; V gene: TRBV7-9; J gene: TRBJ1-2; D gene: NA; CDR3 protein: CASGRDEGYGYTF; CDR3 DNA: TGTGCATCCGGGCGGGACGAAGGCTATGGCTACACCTTC
clone size: NA; V gene: TRBV19; J gene: TRBJ1-6; D gene: TRBD1; CDR3 protein: CASSMGQDHSPLHF; CDR3 DNA: TGTGCCAGTAGTATGGGACAGGATCACTCACCCCTCCACTTT
clone size: once; V gene: TRBV7-8; J gene: TRBJ1-1; D gene: NA; CDR3 protein: CASSLGAGTEAFF; CDR3 DNA: TGTGCCAGCAGCTTGGGCGCGGGCACTGAAGCTTTCTTT
clone size: NA; V gene: TRBV19; J gene: TRBJ1-5; D gene: TRBD1; CDR3 protein: CASSIATTGGNQPQHF; CDR3 DNA: TGTGCCAGTAGTATAGCCACCACAGGGGGTAATCAGCCCCAGCATTTT
clone size: NA; V gene: TRBV4-2; J gene: TRBJ2-2; D gene: NA; CDR3 protein: CASSQDPPGSGGELFF; CDR3 DNA: TGTGCCAGCAGCCAAGACCCGCCTGGGAGCGGCGGGGAGCTGTTTTTT
clone size: few; V gene: TRBV24-1; J gene: TRBJ2-2; D gene: NA; CDR3 protein: CATSLATGELFF; CDR3 DNA: TGTGCCACCAGTTTGGCCACCGGGGAGCTGTTTTTT
clone size: NA; V gene: TRBV28; J gene: TRBJ2-3; D gene: NA; CDR3 protein: CASSLPRGQSSTDTQYF; CDR3 DNA: TGTGCCAGCAGTTTACCCCGAGGACAGTCTAGCACAGATACGCAGTATTTT
clone size: once; V gene: TRBV19; J gene: TRBJ2-1; D gene: TRBD2; CDR3 protein: CASSIIPGGNEQFF; CDR3 DNA: TGTGCCAGTAGTATAATACCCGGGGGGAATGAGCAGTTCTTC
clone size: few; V gene: TRBV10-3; J gene: TRBJ1-2; D gene: TRBD1; CDR3 protein: CAISEGTGEYGYTF; CDR3 DNA: TGTGCCATCAGTGAAGGGACAGGGGAGTATGGCTACACCTTC
clone size: NA; V gene: TRBV15; J gene: TRBJ1-1; D gene: TRBD1; CDR3 protein: CATSRGQGLTEAFF; CDR3 DNA: TGTGCCACCAGCCGTGGACAGGGACTCACTGAAGCTTTCTTT
clone size: once; V gene: TRBV6-2/TRBV6-3; J gene: TRBJ1-5; D gene: NA; CDR3 protein: CASSFRRPGGNQPQHF; CDR3 DNA: TGTGCCAGCAGTTTTAGGCGACCAGGTGGAAATCAGCCCCAGCATTTT
clone size: NA; V gene: TRBV9; J gene: TRBJ2-5; D gene: TRBD2; CDR3 protein: CASTITGTSGETQYF; CDR3 DNA: TGTGCCAGCACCATTACCGGGACTAGCGGAGAGACCCAGTACTTC
clone size: NA; V gene: TRBV11-2; J gene: TRBJ1-1; D gene: NA; CDR3 protein: CASSLGPGVGALDEAFF; CDR3 DNA: TGTGCCAGCAGCTTAGGCCCGGGGGTGGGAGCGCTGGATGAAGCTTTCTTT
clone size: NA; V gene: TRBV25-1; J gene: TRBJ1-3; D gene: NA; CDR3 protein: CASILNRSSGNTIYF; CDR3 DNA: TGTGCCAGCATATTGAACAGGAGCTCTGGAAACACCATATATTTT
clone size: NA; V gene: TRBV7-9; J gene: TRBJ2-3; D gene: NA; CDR3 protein: CASSHSTTDTQYF; CDR3 DNA: TGTGCCAGCAGCCACTCTACCACAGATACGCAGTATTTT
clone size: once; V gene: TRBV7-2; J gene: TRBJ2-1; D gene: TRBD2; CDR3 protein: CASRGAGGPPTYNEQFF; CDR3 DNA: TGTGCCAGCAGAGGTGCGGGGGGGCCCCCGACTTACAATGAGCAGTTCTTC
clone size: NA; V gene: TRBV18; J gene: TRBJ2-7; D gene: TRBD1; CDR3 protein: CASSPGQGNEQYF; CDR3 DNA: TGTGCCAGCTCACCAGGACAGGGGAACGAGCAGTACTTC
clone size: NA; V gene: TRBV5-5; J gene: TRBJ1-2; D gene: NA; CDR3 protein: CASSGAGVYGYTF; CDR3 DNA: TGTGCCAGCAGCGGGGCAGGGGTCTATGGCTACACCTTC
clone size: few; V gene: TRBV6-5; J gene: TRBJ2-7; D gene: TRBD1; CDR3 protein: CASSYSPGQGPYEQYF; CDR3 DNA: TGTGCCAGCAGTTACTCCCCGGGACAGGGCCCCTACGAGCAGTACTTC
clone size: few; V gene: TRBV27; J gene: TRBJ1-5; D gene: NA; CDR3 protein: CASSLGGLYQPQHF; CDR3 DNA: TGTGCCAGCAGTTTAGGGGGGTTATACCAGCCCCAGCATTTT
clone size: NA; V gene: TRBV4-2; J gene: TRBJ2-1; D gene: TRBD2; CDR3 protein: CASSQEWTSGGAREQFF; CDR3 DNA: TGTGCCAGCAGCCAAGAGTGGACTAGCGGGGGGGCGCGTGAGCAGTTCTTC
clone size: NA; V gene: TRBV7-9; J gene: TRBJ2-5; D gene: TRBD2; CDR3 protein: CASLNWPRLAGGKETQYF; CDR3 DNA: TGTGCCAGCCTAAATTGGCCCCGACTAGCGGGGGGGAAAGAGACCCAGTACTTC